The present T cell receptor beta chain was sequenced within a study of blood T cell repertoires in COVID-19 (dated by TCRdb to 2020 to 2021). With regard to the full study: Collaborator samples came from the United States, Italy and Spain and covered acute and convalescent phases of COVID-19. The dataset comprised deeply sampled blood TCRbeta repertoires from subjects exposed to, actively infected with, or recovered from COVID-19. A freely available public database, intended as a resource for researchers studying the immune response to SARS-CoV-2, is where the repertoires were released. The prospective study material was composed of cDNA or gDNA derived from T cells, B-cell-depleted T cells, or PBMCs. The samples were drawn from two sources: the first 160 participants of the ongoing ImmuneRACE study, and 1,254 subjects contributed by 6 global collaborators. HLA class I and class II types, where available, came from metadata supplied by the sample provider rather than from assay-based typing. Sample metadata almost always included a de-identified subject ID, COVID-19 status, age in years and sex. Overall study results and their limits: The quantity of clinical and demographic metadata differed by source and by participant and was supplied without curation.

Participants in the prospective study were aged roughly 18 to 100 years, lived in over 20 United States geographic areas, and enrolled through a virtual design. To assign participants to cohorts, the prospective study relied on clinical history that participants themselves reported in a screening survey and a study questionnaire. Exposed participants were defined as having been in contact with someone with a PCR-confirmed or clinician-diagnosed COVID-19 case within 2 weeks of study entry. In the prospective study, whole blood, serum and a nasopharyngeal or oropharyngeal swab were collected from each participant by mobile phlebotomists. Over an approximately two-month period, participants in the prospective study had the option of providing additional blood draws and questionnaires. Before DNA extraction, blood samples from the prospective study were shipped at room temperature or frozen. TCRbeta CDR3 regions were amplified from genomic DNA using the immunoSEQ Assay, a bias-controlled multiplex PCR. In the authors' own workflow: The number of nucleated cells in each sample was estimated from the amplification of reference gene primers within the assay. Sequence reads were collapsed and filtered to measure the absolute abundance of every unique TCRbeta CDR3 rearrangement. For each sample, productive Simpson clonality was calculated as the square root of Simpson's diversity index over productive rearrangements. In TCRdb, the immuneACCESS table is reduced to in-frame sequences with V and J assigned. These tables do not hold every clone; where another copy was compared, an unresolved V gene accounts for under half, and the others remain unexplained. V and J calls and clone size are those listed in that table; D and trimming were worked out from the DNA. The table for this sample lists hundreds of thousands of clones; roughly 85% of them were counted only once. The biggest ten clones account for around 1.8% of the sample.

As for this clone: Its antigen target is currently unknown. No clone much larger than this one lies a single base away; base qualities are absent.

The CDR3 covers 16 residues, taking in both the cysteine and the phenylalanine. This entry keeps only the CDR3 DNA: 48 bases, framed from base 1. V gives up 2 bases and J gives up 3 bases, and the segment between their germline ends measures 14 bases. Per the germline V gene, MNHEY is the CDR1 and SVGEGT is the CDR2. The sequence was collected from a woman aged 25 to 39 who had been exposed to COVID-19. Material: PBMCs or T cells enriched from blood (not recorded which). The V gene is TRBV6-2 or TRBV6-3 and the J gene is TRBJ2-1, with TRBD2 tentatively as D gene (6 bases match). CDR3 loop: CASSYRRDRNYNEQFF. The nucleotide sequence is given as TGTGCCAGCAGTTACCGGCGGGATAGGAACTACAATGAGCAGTTCTTC.